This is a list of T cell receptor beta chains from one sample in a study of cytotoxic CD8 clonotypes in ibrutinib-treated CLL. Measured with immunoSEQ multiplex PCR; TCRdb has only the in-frame clones, and not every one. The repertoire consists of tens of thousands of clones, with approximately 85% occurring once and the leading ten covering around 8.5%. Sequenced here: PBMCs, sampled after 24 months of ibrutinib treatment. These receptors came from a human donor with chronic lymphocytic leukemia. CDR3s include the opening cysteine and the closing phenylalanine or tryptophan. D genes are given only for firm matches. Size is stated for part of the rows, as once, few or many counts, or as a class when the clone is expanded.

abundance: -
j_gene: TRBJ1-3
v_gene: TRBV18
d_gene: -
CDR3aa: CASSPVGREVSGNTIYF
CDR3nt: TGTGCCAGCTCACCCGTAGGCAGGGAAGTCTCTGGAAACACCATATATTTT

abundance: -
j_gene: TRBJ1-2
v_gene: TRBV9
d_gene: TRBD1
CDR3aa: CASSPQTGDYGYTF
CDR3nt: TGTGCCAGCAGCCCACAGACAGGGGACTATGGCTACACCTTC

abundance: -
j_gene: TRBJ2-7
v_gene: TRBV9
d_gene: TRBD1
CDR3aa: CASSVGQATYEQYF
CDR3nt: TGTGCCAGCAGCGTCGGACAGGCCACCTACGAGCAGTACTTC

abundance: once
j_gene: TRBJ2-5
v_gene: TRBV30
d_gene: -
CDR3aa: CAGHRVEETQYF
CDR3nt: TGTGCCGGACACAGGGTAGAGGAGACCCAGTACTTC

abundance: -
j_gene: TRBJ1-1
v_gene: TRBV6-6
d_gene: -
CDR3aa: CASSYPGTENTEAFF
CDR3nt: TGTGCCAGCAGCTACCCCGGGACGGAGAACACTGAAGCTTTCTTT

abundance: -
j_gene: TRBJ1-3
v_gene: TRBV19
d_gene: TRBD1
CDR3aa: CASSTGGFRSGNTIYF
CDR3nt: TGTGCCAGTAGTACAGGGGGATTTCGCTCTGGAAACACCATATATTTT

abundance: -
j_gene: TRBJ2-1
v_gene: TRBV7-8
d_gene: -
CDR3aa: CASSLSRGGPSNEQFF
CDR3nt: TGTGCCAGCAGCTTATCTAGGGGGGGGCCTTCGAATGAGCAGTTCTTC

abundance: -
j_gene: TRBJ1-5
v_gene: TRBV7-9
d_gene: TRBD1
CDR3aa: CASSLVGQGANQPQHF
CDR3nt: TGTGCCAGCAGCTTAGTGGGGCAGGGGGCTAATCAGCCCCAGCATTTT

abundance: few
j_gene: TRBJ2-2
v_gene: TRBV9
d_gene: -
CDR3aa: CASSPEGGANTGELFF
CDR3nt: TGTGCCAGCAGCCCCGAAGGGGGGGCGAACACCGGGGAGCTGTTTTTT

abundance: -
j_gene: TRBJ2-1
v_gene: TRBV11-2
d_gene: -
CDR3aa: CASSLISRDNEQFF
CDR3nt: TGTGCCAGCAGCTTAATCTCCCGGGACAATGAGCAGTTCTTC

abundance: -
j_gene: TRBJ1-4
v_gene: TRBV19
d_gene: -
CDR3aa: CASSISLGRNEKLFF
CDR3nt: TGTGCCAGTAGTATTAGCCTCGGGCGGAATGAAAAACTGTTTTTT

abundance: -
j_gene: TRBJ2-1
v_gene: TRBV11-3
d_gene: -
CDR3aa: CASSLDREYNEQFF
CDR3nt: TGTGCCAGCAGCTTAGATCGGGAGTACAATGAGCAGTTCTTC

abundance: once
j_gene: TRBJ2-7
v_gene: TRBV9
d_gene: -
CDR3aa: CASSVSSHPTYEQYF
CDR3nt: TGTGCCAGCAGCGTATCTTCACACCCGACCTACGAGCAGTACTTC

abundance: large
j_gene: TRBJ1-2
v_gene: TRBV18
d_gene: -
CDR3aa: CASSPNGGGYTF
CDR3nt: TGTGCCAGCTCACCTAACGGGGGTGGCTACACCTTC

abundance: -
j_gene: TRBJ2-7
v_gene: TRBV6-1
d_gene: TRBD2
CDR3aa: CASTSGGASSYEQYF
CDR3nt: TGTGCCAGTACTAGCGGGGGAGCCAGCTCCTACGAGCAGTACTTC

abundance: -
j_gene: TRBJ2-2
v_gene: TRBV5-5
d_gene: -
CDR3aa: CASSPEPRNTGELFF
CDR3nt: TGTGCCAGCAGCCCGGAGCCGAGGAACACCGGGGAGCTGTTTTTT

abundance: -
j_gene: TRBJ2-7
v_gene: TRBV27
d_gene: TRBD1
CDR3aa: CASSWTGRYEQYF
CDR3nt: TGTGCCAGCAGTTGGACAGGGCGCTACGAGCAGTACTTC

abundance: -
j_gene: TRBJ2-7
v_gene: TRBV4-2
d_gene: -
CDR3aa: CASSPSSGLNHYEQYF
CDR3nt: TGTGCCAGCAGCCCCTCTTCGGGATTAAACCACTACGAGCAGTACTTC

abundance: -
j_gene: TRBJ1-1
v_gene: TRBV10-3
d_gene: TRBD1
CDR3aa: CAISDGNRGTEAFF
CDR3nt: TGTGCCATCAGTGATGGGAACAGGGGCACTGAAGCTTTCTTT

abundance: -
j_gene: TRBJ1-1
v_gene: TRBV19
d_gene: -
CDR3aa: CASSPSDNTEAFF
CDR3nt: TGTGCCAGTAGCCCATCCGACAACACTGAAGCTTTCTTT

abundance: few
j_gene: TRBJ1-5
v_gene: TRBV27
d_gene: -
CDR3aa: CASSLSSGQLNNQPQHF
CDR3nt: TGTGCCAGCAGTTTGTCATCTGGACAGCTTAACAATCAGCCCCAGCATTTT

abundance: -
j_gene: TRBJ2-6
v_gene: TRBV19
d_gene: -
CDR3aa: CASSTHRAGANVLTF
CDR3nt: TGTGCCAGTAGTACCCACAGAGCTGGGGCCAACGTCCTGACTTTC

abundance: -
j_gene: TRBJ2-2
v_gene: TRBV11-2
d_gene: -
CDR3aa: CASSLAYNTGELFF
CDR3nt: TGTGCCAGCAGCTTAGCCTACAACACCGGGGAGCTGTTTTTT

abundance: -
j_gene: TRBJ2-2
v_gene: TRBV29-1
d_gene: -
CDR3aa: CSVEVPVTGELFF
CDR3nt: TGCAGCGTTGAAGTCCCGGTAACCGGGGAGCTGTTTTTT

abundance: -
j_gene: TRBJ2-7
v_gene: TRBV27
d_gene: TRBD2
CDR3aa: CASSFAGGGYYEQYF
CDR3nt: TGTGCCAGCAGTTTCGCGGGAGGGGGCTATTACGAGCAGTACTTC

abundance: once
j_gene: TRBJ2-2
v_gene: TRBV5-6
d_gene: TRBD2
CDR3aa: CASRRLAGNTGELFF
CDR3nt: TGTGCCAGCAGGCGACTAGCGGGGAACACCGGGGAGCTGTTTTTT

abundance: -
j_gene: TRBJ1-6
v_gene: TRBV11-1
d_gene: TRBD1
CDR3aa: CASSLDPGGNSPLHF
CDR3nt: TGTGCCAGCAGCTTAGATCCAGGGGGCAATTCACCCCTCCACTTT

abundance: once
j_gene: TRBJ1-6
v_gene: TRBV19
d_gene: -
CDR3aa: CASSIVGAYNSPLHF
CDR3nt: TGTGCCAGTAGTATTGTAGGGGCGTATAATTCACCCCTCCACTTT

abundance: -
j_gene: TRBJ2-7
v_gene: TRBV6-6
d_gene: TRBD2
CDR3aa: CASRPSGSYEQYF
CDR3nt: TGTGCCAGCAGGCCTAGCGGGAGTTACGAGCAGTACTTC

abundance: -
j_gene: TRBJ1-4
v_gene: TRBV19
d_gene: TRBD1
CDR3aa: CASSHQRGDSTNEKLFF
CDR3nt: TGTGCCAGTAGCCACCAAAGGGGGGACAGTACTAATGAAAAACTGTTTTTT

abundance: once
j_gene: TRBJ2-7
v_gene: TRBV5-6
d_gene: TRBD2
CDR3aa: CASSTGLAGGLYEQYF
CDR3nt: TGTGCCAGCAGCACCGGACTAGCGGGGGGGCTGTACGAGCAGTACTTC

abundance: -
j_gene: TRBJ2-3
v_gene: TRBV11-1
d_gene: TRBD2
CDR3aa: CASSSLAGGYTDTQYF
CDR3nt: TGTGCCAGCAGCTCCTTAGCGGGGGGGTACACAGATACGCAGTATTTT

abundance: -
j_gene: TRBJ1-6
v_gene: TRBV29-1
d_gene: -
CDR3aa: CSVGGGRNSPLHF
CDR3nt: TGCAGCGTTGGAGGTGGCCGGAATTCACCCCTCCACTTT

abundance: -
j_gene: TRBJ2-1
v_gene: TRBV10-3
d_gene: TRBD2
CDR3aa: CAISESSGGTNEQFF
CDR3nt: TGTGCCATCAGTGAATCCAGCGGGGGGACCAATGAGCAGTTCTTC

abundance: -
j_gene: TRBJ2-5
v_gene: TRBV6-1
d_gene: -
CDR3aa: CASSLGTIQETQYF
CDR3nt: TGTGCCAGCAGTCTCGGGACCATCCAAGAGACCCAGTACTTC

abundance: -
j_gene: TRBJ2-5
v_gene: TRBV12-5
d_gene: -
CDR3aa: CASALYSLPGETQYF
CDR3nt: TGTGCTAGTGCCCTCTACTCCCTTCCGGGGGAGACCCAGTACTTC

abundance: -
j_gene: TRBJ1-1
v_gene: TRBV18
d_gene: -
CDR3aa: CASSPGAPGAGTEAFF
CDR3nt: TGTGCCAGCTCACCAGGAGCGCCAGGGGCGGGGACTGAAGCTTTCTTT

abundance: -
j_gene: TRBJ1-6
v_gene: TRBV21-1
d_gene: -
CDR3aa: CASSKRKINREDLCNSPLHF
CDR3nt: TGTGCCAGCAGCAAACGCAAGATTAACAGGGAAGATCTGTGTAATTCACCCCTCCACTTT

abundance: -
j_gene: TRBJ2-3
v_gene: TRBV29-1
d_gene: TRBD2
CDR3aa: CSVRGGTSTDTQYF
CDR3nt: TGCAGCGTTCGGGGAGGGACTAGCACAGATACGCAGTATTTT

abundance: -
j_gene: TRBJ2-1
v_gene: TRBV20-1
d_gene: -
CDR3aa: CSVPGDNEQFF
CDR3nt: TGCAGTGTACCCGGTGATAATGAGCAGTTCTTC